Shown below are 27 T cell receptor beta chains from a single sample sequenced in a study of blood T cells in healthy people across ages. PCR was performed a second time for roughly 7 to 11 cycles using a sample-barcoded 5' primer and a J-beta primer mix. TCRdb ran MiXCR on the 5' RACE reads and lists one entry per CDR3 protein. The sample gives about 730,000 distinct CDR3 sequences, roughly 43% of which show up once; 20% is in the top ten. The source material was blood. The receptor source for this set is a woman aged 60 to 75 in good health.

The V call is TRBV28, the J call TRBJ1-5; TRBD1 aligns across 7 bases. Trimming removed 3 bases from V and 2 bases from J; junction bases left unmatched: 7. Looked up from germline, CDR1 is MDHEN and CDR2 is SYDVKM. CDR3 length equals 16 residues. The chain's CDR3 is CASSFLVGQGNQPQHF. In nucleotides, the CDR3 is TGTGCCAGCAGTTTCCTGGTTGGACAGGGCAATCAGCCCCAGCATTTT.

This clonotype was observed a few times. The J gene is TRBJ2-6, the V gene TRBV10-3; a weak D match, TRBD1 (6 bases). The CDR3 extends over 17 amino acids. V shed 2 bases and J shed 0 bases, with 11 bases lying between them. CDR1 ENHRY and CDR2 SYGVKD come from the germline V gene. CDR3 residues: CAISEGGKSSGANVLTF. The DNA for the CDR3 is TGTGCCATCAGTGAGGGGGGCAAGAGCTCTGGGGCCAACGTCCTGACTTTC.

This clonotype was seen only a few times. The chain carries TRBV25-1 and TRBJ2-5; D call uncertain. V gave up 6 bases and J gave up 8 bases, with 10 bases separating them. The germline CDR1 and CDR2 sequences are MGHDK and SYGVNS. The CDR3 has 11 amino acids. Here the CDR3 reads CASSGARTQYF. The CDR3 region has the DNA TGTGCCAGCAGCGGCGCGCGTACCCAGTACTTC.

On this clonotype: One end of the junction does not line up with germline, which may come from a read error. The gene calls are TRBV14 and TRBJ2-1; D gene ambiguous. Germline lookup yields CDR1 SGHDN and CDR2 FVKESK. The CDR3 is made up of 14 amino acids. CDR3 protein: CVSSLRAKRDEQFF. Written as DNA, the CDR3 is TGTGTCAGCAGCCTTCGGGCCAAAAGGGATGAGCAGTTCTTC.

The chain is built from TRBV11-3 and TRBJ2-1; D not certain. Germline V lookup: CDR1 SGHNT, CDR2 YENEEA. This CDR3 has 16 amino acids. Trimming took 1 base from V and 4 from J, leaving 14 bases between them. The CDR3 DNA sequence: TGTGCCAGCAGCTTAGGATCTTCAGCTAATTACAATGAGCAGTTCTTC. Translated: CASSLGSSANYNEQFF.

Points on this clonotype: It may be a read error: a sequence one base away is much more abundant. The chain is built from TRBV27 and TRBJ1-1; TRBD1 might be the D (5 bases). Germline V lookup: CDR1 MNHEY, CDR2 SMNVEV (reference sequence). CDR3 size: 14 residues. CDR3 amino acids: CAGSRDGSYTEAFF. The DNA for the CDR3 is TGTGCCGGCAGCCGGGACGGAAGTTATACTGAAGCTTTCTTT.

The chain links TRBV14 to TRBJ1-1, with D possibly being TRBD1 (5 bases). Trimming stripped 0 bases from V and 5 bases from J, with 19 bases between. The CDR3 spans 17 residues. Looked up from germline, CDR1 is SGHDN and CDR2 is FVKESK. CDR3 sequence: CASSQDSNGGLRTEAFF. CDR3 nucleotides: TGTGCCAGCAGCCAAGATAGTAACGGGGGATTGAGGACTGAAGCTTTCTTT.

This clonotype was found a few times. V usage is TRBV5-1 and J usage is TRBJ2-7, with 8 bases aligning to TRBD1. V lost 4 bases to trimming and J lost 6 bases; unmatched junction nucleotides: 3. Germline lookup yields CDR1 SGHRS and CDR2 YFSETQ. The CDR3 extends over 12 amino acids. The CDR3 protein is CASSTTGVEQYF. The CDR3 DNA follows: TGCGCCAGCAGCACGACAGGGGTCGAGCAGTACTTC.

The chain links TRBV6-1 to TRBJ2-1; TRBD2 matches at 9 bases. With 3 bases clipped from V and 6 bases from J, the junction kept 9 bases outside the gene matches. CDR1 is MNHNS and CDR2 is SASEGT in the germline V gene. CDR3 length: 16 residues. CDR3 sequence: CASSEAGGLLGNEQFF. CDR3 coding DNA: TGTGCCAGCAGTGAGGCGGGGGGGCTCCTAGGCAATGAGCAGTTCTTC.

J is TRBJ1-5 and V is TRBV10-3; 7 bases align to TRBD1. The germline CDR1 and CDR2 sequences are ENHRY and SYGVKD. Trimming at V came to 0 bases and at J to 7 bases, leaving 3 bases not matched to a gene. The CDR3 covers 14 residues. The CDR3 loop is CAISESRGGQPQHF. In DNA form, the CDR3 reads TGTGCCATCAGTGAGTCCAGGGGGGGCCAGCCCCAGCATTTT.

This clonotype occurred a few times. V is TRBV5-1 and J is TRBJ2-3; TRBD2 might be the D (5 bases). Germline-derived CDR1 and CDR2 are SGHRS and YFSETQ. The ends were cut back, 0 bases at V and 2 bases at J, with 13 bases in the middle. There are 16 residues in the CDR3. This CDR3 is CASSLAEGRNTDTQYF. CDR3 bases: TGCGCCAGCAGCTTGGCCGAGGGTCGAAACACAGATACGCAGTATTTT.

Only one count was recorded for this clonotype. The genes are TRBV7-2 and TRBJ2-3; the D is unclear. CDR1 is SGHTA and CDR2 is FQGNSA in the germline V gene. This CDR3 is built from 14 residues. Trimming took off 1 base at V and 6 bases at J, with 11 bases between the two ends. CDR3 sequence reads: CASSLGTSPDTQYF. Here the CDR3 DNA reads TGTGCCAGCAGCTTAGGGACCTCCCCGGATACGCAGTATTTT.

There are many counts of this clonotype. The chain recombines TRBV5-1 with TRBJ2-7, with 8 bases matching TRBD1. V gave up 2 bases and J gave up 3 bases; unmatched junction bases: 10. The CDR3 spans 16 residues. Germline-derived CDR1 and CDR2 are SGHRS and YFSETQ. The CDR3 sequence is CASSFTIGQGFYEQYF. In DNA, the CDR3 is TGCGCCAGCAGCTTTACAATTGGACAGGGTTTCTACGAGCAGTACTTC.

This clonotype came up a few times. V usage is TRBV7-9 and J usage is TRBJ1-2, with D unresolved. Germline V lookup: CDR1 SEHNR, CDR2 FQNEAQ (reference sequence). Trimming took 0 bases from V and 6 from J, leaving 5 bases between them. This CDR3 is 12 amino acids long. DNA of the CDR3: TGTGCCAGCAGCTTAGCGCTTCATGGCTACACCTTC. It translates to CASSLALHGYTF.

J is TRBJ2-5 and V is TRBV6-5; 7 bases fit TRBD1. CDR1 is MNHEY, CDR2 SVGAGI, per germline. The V gene end was trimmed by 4 bases and the J gene end by 13 bases; junction bases not matched to a gene: 15. The CDR3 extends over 14 amino acids. The CDR3 region has the DNA TGTGCCAGCAGTTCCGGACAGGCCCCAGGCGAGCGGTACTTC. Translation gives CASSSGQAPGERYF.

The table lists this clonotype with a few counts. The rearrangement joins TRBV11-3 to TRBJ2-1; possibly TRBD2 for D (5 bases). Per germline, CDR1 SGHNT and CDR2 YENEEA. With 5 bases removed from V and 1 base from J, the gap between germline ends came to 12 bases. This CDR3 is 15 amino acids long. CDR3 sequence: CASSLASSSYNEQFF. The CDR3 DNA reads TGTGCCAGCAGCCTAGCTAGCTCTTCCTACAATGAGCAGTTCTTC.

This clonotype has a handful of counts. The chain couples TRBV12-3 or TRBV12-4 to TRBJ2-2, with 8 bases matching TRBD2. The CDR3 runs 15 residues. J was trimmed by 5 bases and V by 3 bases; bases with no gene match: 5. The CDR3 loop reads CASSFSGGRTGELFF. The CDR3 DNA follows: TGTGCCAGCAGTTTCTCGGGGGGGCGTACCGGGGAGCTGTTTTTT.

This clonotype was found a few times. The CDR3 DNA follows: TGTGCCAGCATCTTGGGCGGTAGCGGTTACAATGAGCAGTTCTTC. It specifies CASILGGSGYNEQFF. The rearrangement uses TRBV2 and TRBJ2-1; the D gene is possibly TRBD2 (6 bases). Germline V lookup: CDR1 SNHLY, CDR2 FYNNEI. The CDR3 spans 15 residues. Trimming pared 7 bases from V and 4 bases from J, leaving 17 bases between. Based on the CDR3 plus reference TRBV2 and TRBJ2-1, the full variable domain is EPEVTQTPSHQVTQMGQEVILRCVPISNHLYFYWYRQILGQKVEFLVSFYNNEISEKSEIFDDQFSVERPDGSNFTLKIRSTKLEDSAMYFCASILGGSGYNEQFFGPGTRLTVL.

This clonotype was detected only a few times. The rearrangement links TRBV27 to TRBJ2-7, with 8 bases that match TRBD1. The CDR3 sequence is 16 residues long. Unmatched junction bases numbered 10, after V lost 3 bases and J lost 3 bases. In germline, CDR1 is MNHEY, CDR2 SMNVEV (reference sequence). The CDR3 is CASSFGTPGTGYEQYF. The CDR3 DNA is TGTGCCAGCAGTTTTGGGACACCCGGGACAGGCTACGAGCAGTACTTC.

The rearrangement links TRBV7-3 to TRBJ2-7; D unresolved. The J call may not be correct, given that the DNA end is closer to TRBJ2-4. CDR1 SGHTA and CDR2 FQGTGA come from the germline V gene. This CDR3 spans 15 amino acids. The CDR3 reads CASSLMGRRKNIQYF. CDR3 nucleotides: TGTGCCAGCAGCTTAATGGGCCGGAGAAAAAACATTCAGTACTTC.

The chain has TRBV7-9 and TRBJ2-7, with D possibly matching TRBD1 (6 bases). The CDR3 extends over 16 amino acids. V was trimmed by 2 bases and J by 0 bases, leaving 14 bases between them. Germline V gene lookup returns CDR1 SEHNR and CDR2 FQNEAQ (reference sequence). Here the CDR3 reads CASSLKGTLFSYEQYF. CDR3 sequence (DNA): TGTGCCAGCAGCTTAAAAGGGACATTATTCTCCTACGAGCAGTACTTC.

V and J are TRBV7-2 and TRBJ1-5; tentatively, D is TRBD1 (6 bases). Germline V CDR1 and CDR2: SGHTA, FQGNSA. The CDR3 sequence is 18 residues long. Deletions cut 1 base from V and 2 bases from J, with 18 bases between. In DNA, the CDR3 is TGTGCCAGCAGCTTAGACAGGGCAGGGATAATTCGCAATCAGCCCCAGCATTTT. Its translation: CASSLDRAGIIRNQPQHF.

The chain combines TRBV4-2 with TRBJ2-3; 12 nucleotides match TRBD2. The germline V gene encodes CDR1 LGHNA and CDR2 YNFKEQ. There are 15 residues in the CDR3. V shed 1 base, J shed 5 bases, and the junction held 1 base outside the gene matches. CDR3 region: CASSQGLAGEDTQYF. CDR3 nucleotide sequence: TGTGCCAGCAGCCAAGGACTAGCGGGAGAAGATACGCAGTATTTT.

This clonotype was seen only a few times. This chain links TRBV6-5 with TRBJ2-3, with TRBD2 matching over 7 bases. With 3 bases clipped from V and 5 bases from J, the junction kept 2 bases outside the gene matches. This CDR3 has 13 amino acids. Per the germline V gene, CDR1 is MNHEY and CDR2 is SVGAGI. In DNA form, the CDR3 reads TGTGCCAGCAGTTATTCTAGCGGAGATACGCAGTATTTT. Translating gives CASSYSSGDTQYF.

The J gene is TRBJ2-1, the V gene TRBV29-1; TRBD2 matches at 9 bases. Trimming cost V 6 bases and J 9 bases; bases outside gene matches: 6. The CDR3 totals 12 residues. Germline lookup yields CDR1 SQVTM and CDR2 ANQGSEA. CDR3: CSVSSSGIEQFF. The CDR3 DNA sequence: TGCAGCGTGAGTTCTAGCGGGATTGAGCAGTTCTTC.

The genes are TRBV30 and TRBJ1-4, with D possibly TRBD1 on 5 matching bases. V lost 4 bases and J 8 bases, leaving 11 bases between the germline ends. Germline lookup yields CDR1 GTSNPN and CDR2 SVGIG (reference sequence). The CDR3 runs to 12 residues. Here the CDR3 DNA reads TGTGCCTGGAACGGGGGGGAGGAAAAACTGTTTTTT. Its translation is CAWNGGEEKLFF. Complete variable domain (other parts from reference TRBV30 and TRBJ1-4): SQTIHQWPATLVQPVGSPLSLECTVEGTSNPNLYWYRQAAGRGLQLLFYSVGIGQISSEVPQNLSASRPQDRQFILSSKKLLLSDSGFYLCAWNGGEEKLFFGSGTQLSVL.

The gene calls are TRBV9 and TRBJ2-1; D is unclear. This CDR3 has 16 amino acids. Per the germline V gene, CDR1 is SGDLS and CDR2 is YYNGEE. Trimming stripped 3 bases from V and 6 bases from J, with 19 bases between. CDR3 in DNA: TGTGCCAGCAGCGCCACCTGGCGGCTAGTTTTCAATGAGCAGTTCTTC. Encoded protein: CASSATWRLVFNEQFF. Full variable domain (rest looked up from reference TRBV9 and TRBJ2-1): DSGVTQTPKHLITATGQRVTLRCSPRSGDLSVYWYQQSLDQGLQFLIQYYNGEERAKGNILERFSAQQFPDLHSELNLSSLELGDSALYFCASSATWRLVFNEQFFGPGTRLTVL.